The 13 T cell receptor beta chains below come from one sample, sequenced in a study of OX40 agonist ivuxolimab in advanced cancers. Clones were sequenced by immunoSEQ multiplex PCR, and TCRdb holds only the in-frame ones, with some missing. This table has 65,000 to 90,000 clones, 85% to 90% appearing once. Specimen: CD4+ or CD8+ T cells sorted from blood, collected in a trial of the OX40 agonist ivuxolimab. The receptors come from an adult with an advanced solid tumor such as melanoma, head and neck, liver or kidney cancer.

This clone has just a few counts. J is TRBJ2-3 and V is TRBV11-2, with 10 bases lining up with TRBD2. The CDR3 totals 18 residues. The V gene's germline CDR1 is SGHAT and CDR2 FQNNGV. V lost 8 bases, J lost 2 bases, and 16 bases stayed unmatched. The CDR3, as DNA: TGTGCCAGCGGCCAGCCGGCTAGCGGGGGCCCCTCCACAGATACGCAGTATTTT. Amino acid sequence: CASGQPASGGPSTDTQYF.

V usage is TRBV7-3 and J usage is TRBJ2-7, with a possible D match to TRBD1 (5 bases). V lost 1 base to trimming and J lost 0 bases, with 10 bases between them. Per the germline V gene, CDR1 is SGHTA and CDR2 is FQGTGA. This CDR3 has 15 amino acids. The DNA for the CDR3 is TGTGCCAGCAGCTTAAGTCCTGACAGCTCCTACGAGCAGTACTTC. As protein: CASSLSPDSSYEQYF.

V gene TRBV7-9 combines with J gene TRBJ2-4, with TRBD2 identical over 12 bases. The germline V gene has CDR1 SEHNR and CDR2 FQNEAQ (reference sequence). The CDR3 is 16 residues long. The ends lost 4 bases at V and 0 bases at J; junction bases unmatched: 1. CDR3 in amino acids: CASSSGLAGAKNIQYF. CDR3 DNA sequence: TGTGCCAGCAGCTCGGGACTAGCGGGAGCCAAAAACATTCAGTACTTC.

The V and J genes are TRBV27 and TRBJ1-1; no reliable D call. The CDR3 loop spans 10 amino acids. V was pared by 8 bases and J by 11 bases, with 12 bases between. Germline values: CDR1 MNHEY, CDR2 SMNVEV (reference sequence). The CDR3 bases are TGTGCCAGCGGTTGGCGGAGGGCTTTCTTT. Translating it yields CASGWRRAFF.

The rearrangement joins TRBV7-9 to TRBJ2-1; 13 positions match TRBD2. CDR1 is SEHNR and CDR2 is FQNEAQ in the germline V gene (reference sequence). This CDR3 comprises 16 residues. V gave up 5 bases and J gave up 8 bases; unmatched junction bases: 9. The CDR3 is CASSIGLAGAPYEQFF. The DNA for the CDR3 is TGTGCCAGCAGCATAGGACTAGCGGGAGCTCCTTATGAGCAGTTCTTC.

This clone was detected only once. Other DNA sequences in the sample encode the same CDR3. The chain has TRBV4-1 and TRBJ2-2, with D hard to call. The CDR3 extends over 12 amino acids. In germline, CDR1 is MGHRA, CDR2 YSYEKL. V was cut by 5 bases and J by 5 bases, with 6 bases left in between. The CDR3 reads CASSLGTGELFF. For the CDR3, the DNA is TGCGCCAGCAGCTTGGGTACCGGGGAGCTGTTTTTT.

The J gene is TRBJ2-7, the V gene TRBV7-6, with D unresolved. V was shortened by 3 bases and J by 2 bases, with 8 bases between the two germline ends. Looked up from germline, CDR1 is SGHVS and CDR2 is FNYEAQ. CDR3 length: 13 residues. In nucleotides, the CDR3 is TGTGCCAGCAGCTTCTCAGAGACCTACGAGCAGTACTTC. Encoded protein: CASSFSETYEQYF. The full variable domain, with the rest looked up from reference TRBV7-6 and TRBJ2-7, is GAGVSQSPRYKVTKRGQDVALRCDPISGHVSLYWYRQALGQGPEFLTYFNYEAQQDKSGLPNDRFSAERPEGSISTLTIQRTEQRDSAMYRCASSFSETYEQYFGPGTRLTVT.

Comment on this clone: A read error may explain this, as a much larger clone is one base away. The chain links TRBV6-5 to TRBJ2-7; D is undetermined. This CDR3 is built from 11 residues. Trimming removed 6 bases from V and 2 bases from J, with 5 bases in between. Per the germline V gene, CDR1 is MNHEY and CDR2 is SVGAGI. The CDR3 DNA sequence: TGTGCCAGCAGGGGCGCCTACGAGCAGTACTTC. This gives the protein CASRGAYEQYF.

This rearrangement joins TRBV7-3 to TRBJ2-2, with a possible D match to TRBD2 (6 bases). This CDR3 has 17 amino acids. CDR1 and CDR2 from the germline V gene are SGHTA and FQGTGA. V lost 2 bases and J lost 3, with 16 bases in between. CDR3 nucleotide sequence: TGTGCCAGCAGCTTATATGTGCGGGGCCCCGACACCGGGGAGCTGTTTTTT. It codes for CASSLYVRGPDTGELFF.

CDR3 in DNA: TGTGCCAGCAGCAAGGACCTTAGCTCCTACGAGCAGTACTTC. Its protein product is CASSKDLSSYEQYF. This chain links TRBV5-6 with TRBJ2-7; no definite D call. The CDR3 contains 14 residues. Trimming removed 4 bases at V and 0 bases at J, with 11 bases between. Germline V CDR1 and CDR2: SGHDT, YYEEEE.

The chain has TRBV7-9 and TRBJ2-3, with TRBD2 matching over 9 bases. CDR1 and CDR2 (germline): SEHNR, FQNEAQ (reference sequence). This CDR3 comprises 16 residues. With 3 bases clipped from V and 4 bases from J, the junction kept 8 bases outside the gene matches. The CDR3 is CASSFLGGGEADTQYF. The DNA for the CDR3 is TGTGCCAGCAGCTTCCTCGGCGGGGGGGAGGCAGATACGCAGTATTTT.

The gene calls are TRBV28 and TRBJ2-1, with 7 bases matching TRBD2. CDR1 and CDR2 from the germline V gene are MDHEN and SYDVKM. V shed 10 bases, J shed 5 bases, and the junction held 8 bases outside the gene matches. CDR3 length: 13 residues. In nucleotides, the CDR3 is TGTGCCACGCTAGCGGAAGGCCACAATGAGCAGTTCTTC. This translates into CATLAEGHNEQFF.

The chain has TRBV11-2 and TRBJ2-5; D gene ambiguous. The CDR3 extends over 14 amino acids. Trimming left V 0 bases short and J 3 bases short, with 8 bases between. CDR1 and CDR2 from the germline V gene are SGHAT and FQNNGV. CDR3 amino acids: CASSLDLPKETQYF. The CDR3 nucleotides are TGTGCCAGCAGCTTAGATCTCCCCAAAGAGACCCAGTACTTC.